This T cell receptor beta chain appears in the sequencing data of a study of blood T cell repertoires in COVID-19. As processed by the authors: Amplification with reference gene primers provided the estimates of nucleated cell counts. Profiled with immunoSEQ multiplex PCR; TCRdb holds only in-frame clones, not every one. V and J calls plus clone size are reproduced from that table; the DNA served to infer D and trimming. The sample has around 140,000 clones; approximately 90% are singletons. The germline V gene has CDR1 SGHVS and CDR2 FNYEAQ. The CDR3 is 11 amino acids. Trimming took off 4 bases at V and 8 bases at J, with 5 bases between the two ends. This clone was found many times.

What was sequenced was peripheral blood. This sequence joins TRBV7-6 and TRBJ2-2, with D unresolved. The sequence derives from a man aged 50 to 60 with active or convalescent COVID-19. Written as DNA, the CDR3 is TGTGCCAGCAGCTCCGAGGGGGAGCTGTTTTTT. This gives the protein CASSSEGELFF.